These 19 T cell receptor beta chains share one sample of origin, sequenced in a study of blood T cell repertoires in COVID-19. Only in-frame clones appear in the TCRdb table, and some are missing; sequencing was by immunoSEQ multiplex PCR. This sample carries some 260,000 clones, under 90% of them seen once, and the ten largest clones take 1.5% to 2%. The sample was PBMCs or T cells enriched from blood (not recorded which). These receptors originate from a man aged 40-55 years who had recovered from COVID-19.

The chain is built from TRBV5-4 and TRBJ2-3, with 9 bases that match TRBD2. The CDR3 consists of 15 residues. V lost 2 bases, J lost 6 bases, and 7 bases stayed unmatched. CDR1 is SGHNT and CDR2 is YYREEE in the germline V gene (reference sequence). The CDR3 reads CASSFNSGGTDTQYF. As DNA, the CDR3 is TGTGCCAGCAGCTTTAATAGCGGGGGTACGGATACGCAGTATTTT.

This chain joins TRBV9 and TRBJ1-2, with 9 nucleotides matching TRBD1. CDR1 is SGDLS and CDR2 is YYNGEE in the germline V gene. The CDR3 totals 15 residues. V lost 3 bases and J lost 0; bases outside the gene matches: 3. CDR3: CASSADRGSNYGYTF. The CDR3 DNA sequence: TGTGCCAGCAGCGCAGACAGGGGGTCTAACTATGGCTACACCTTC.

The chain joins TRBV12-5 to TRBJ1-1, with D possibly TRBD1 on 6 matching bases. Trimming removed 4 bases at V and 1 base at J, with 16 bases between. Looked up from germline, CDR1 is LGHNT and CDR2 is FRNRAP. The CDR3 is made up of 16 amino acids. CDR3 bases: TGTGCTAGTGGTTATTGGGGGCGAATGGAGAACACTGAAGCTTTCTTT. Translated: CASGYWGRMENTEAFF. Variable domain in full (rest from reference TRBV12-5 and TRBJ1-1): DARVTQTPRHKVTEMGQEVTMRCQPILGHNTVFWYRQTMMQGLELLAYFRNRAPLDDSGMPKDRFSAEMPDATLATLKIQPSEPRDSAVYFCASGYWGRMENTEAFFGQGTRLTVV.

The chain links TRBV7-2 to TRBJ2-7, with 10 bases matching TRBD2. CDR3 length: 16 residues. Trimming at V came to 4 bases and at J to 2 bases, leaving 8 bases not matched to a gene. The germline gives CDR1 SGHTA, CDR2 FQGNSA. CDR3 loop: CASSWYLAGEAYEQYF. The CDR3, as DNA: TGTGCCAGCAGCTGGTACCTAGCGGGAGAGGCCTACGAGCAGTACTTC.

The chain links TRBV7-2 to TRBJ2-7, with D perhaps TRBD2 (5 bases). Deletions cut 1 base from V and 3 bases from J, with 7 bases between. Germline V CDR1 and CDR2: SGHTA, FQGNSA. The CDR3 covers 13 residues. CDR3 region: CASSLGGFYEQYF. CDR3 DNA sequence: TGTGCCAGCAGCTTAGGCGGGTTCTACGAGCAGTACTTC. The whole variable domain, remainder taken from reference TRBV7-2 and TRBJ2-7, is GAGVSQSPSNKVTEKGKDVELRCDPISGHTALYWYRQSLGQGLEFLIYFQGNSAPDKSGLPSDRFSAERTGGSVSTLTIQRTQQEDSAVYLCASSLGGFYEQYFGPGTRLTVT.

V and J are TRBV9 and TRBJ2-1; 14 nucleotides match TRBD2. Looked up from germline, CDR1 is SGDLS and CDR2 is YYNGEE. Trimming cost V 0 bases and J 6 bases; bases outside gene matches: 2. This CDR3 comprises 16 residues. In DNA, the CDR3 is TGTGCCAGCAGCGTAGGACTAGCGGGGGGGGCCAATGAGCAGTTCTTC. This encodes CASSVGLAGGANEQFF. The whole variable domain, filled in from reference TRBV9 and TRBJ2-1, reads DSGVTQTPKHLITATGQRVTLRCSPRSGDLSVYWYQQSLDQGLQFLIQYYNGEERAKGNILERFSAQQFPDLHSELNLSSLELGDSALYFCASSVGLAGGANEQFFGPGTRLTVL.

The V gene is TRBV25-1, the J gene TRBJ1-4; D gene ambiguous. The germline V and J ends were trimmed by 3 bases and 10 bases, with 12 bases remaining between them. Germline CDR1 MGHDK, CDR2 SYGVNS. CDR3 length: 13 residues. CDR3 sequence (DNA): TGTGCCAGCAGTGAGCACCTTCGCGGAAAACTGTTTTTT. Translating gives CASSEHLRGKLFF.

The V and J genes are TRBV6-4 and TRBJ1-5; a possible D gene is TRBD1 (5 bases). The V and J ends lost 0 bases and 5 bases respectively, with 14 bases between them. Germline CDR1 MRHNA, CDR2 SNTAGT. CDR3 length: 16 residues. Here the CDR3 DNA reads TGTGCCAGCAGTGACTCTAGGACAAGGAAGGATCAGCCCCAGCATTTT. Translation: CASSDSRTRKDQPQHF.

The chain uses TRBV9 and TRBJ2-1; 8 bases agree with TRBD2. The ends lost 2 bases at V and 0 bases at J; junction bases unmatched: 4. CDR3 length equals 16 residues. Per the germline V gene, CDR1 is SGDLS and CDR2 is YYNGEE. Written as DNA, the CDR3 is TGTGCCAGCAGCGTCTCAGCGGGAGTCTCCTACAATGAGCAGTTCTTC. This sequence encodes CASSVSAGVSYNEQFF.

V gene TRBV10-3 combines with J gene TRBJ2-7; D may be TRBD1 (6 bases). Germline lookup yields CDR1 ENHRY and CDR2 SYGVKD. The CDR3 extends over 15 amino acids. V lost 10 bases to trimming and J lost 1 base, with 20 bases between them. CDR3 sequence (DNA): TGTGCCACCAACGCCGGGACATTGGGATCCTACGAGCAGTACTTC. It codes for CATNAGTLGSYEQYF.

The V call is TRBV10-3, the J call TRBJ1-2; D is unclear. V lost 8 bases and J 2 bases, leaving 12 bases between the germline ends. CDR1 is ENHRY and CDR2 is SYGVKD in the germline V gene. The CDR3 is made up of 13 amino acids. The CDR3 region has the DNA TGTGCCATCGGGCGTCCGGGGAACTATGGCTACACCTTC. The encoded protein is CAIGRPGNYGYTF.

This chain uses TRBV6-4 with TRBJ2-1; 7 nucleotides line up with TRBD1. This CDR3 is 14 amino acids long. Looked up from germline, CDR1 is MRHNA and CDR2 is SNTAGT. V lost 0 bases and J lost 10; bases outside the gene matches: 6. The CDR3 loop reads CASSDSGQVGEQFF. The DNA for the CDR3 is TGTGCCAGCAGTGACTCCGGACAGGTTGGGGAGCAGTTCTTC.

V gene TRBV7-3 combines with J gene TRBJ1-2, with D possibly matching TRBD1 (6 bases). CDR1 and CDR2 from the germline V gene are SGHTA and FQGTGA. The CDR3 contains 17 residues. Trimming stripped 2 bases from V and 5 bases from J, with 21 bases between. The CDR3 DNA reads TGTGCCAGCAGCTTAGGAGGTGGGGGCAAGACCTCATATGGCTACACCTTC. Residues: CASSLGGGGKTSYGYTF. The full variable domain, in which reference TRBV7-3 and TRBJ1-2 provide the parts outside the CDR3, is GAGVSQTPSNKVTEKGKYVELRCDPISGHTALYWYRQSLGQGPEFLIYFQGTGAADDSGLPNDRFFAVRPEGSVSTLKIQRTERGDSAVYLCASSLGGGGKTSYGYTFGSGTRLTVV.

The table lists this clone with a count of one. The CDR3 nucleotides are TGTGCCAGCAGCTTGGTGGAGGCGGGGGGCTACACCTTC. Residues: CASSLVEAGGYTF. V and J are TRBV5-5 and TRBJ1-2; D is unresolved. The CDR3 sequence is 13 residues long. Germline CDR1 SGHKS, CDR2 YYEKEE (reference sequence). Trimming shortened V by 0 bases and J by 8 bases, and 11 bases separated the two germline ends.

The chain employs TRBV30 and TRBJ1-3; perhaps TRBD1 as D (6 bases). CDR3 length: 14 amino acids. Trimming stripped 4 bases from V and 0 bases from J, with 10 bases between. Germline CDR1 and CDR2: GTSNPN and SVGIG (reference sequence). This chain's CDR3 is CAWNTGHSGNTIYF. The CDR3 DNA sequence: TGTGCCTGGAATACAGGGCACTCTGGAAACACCATATATTTT.

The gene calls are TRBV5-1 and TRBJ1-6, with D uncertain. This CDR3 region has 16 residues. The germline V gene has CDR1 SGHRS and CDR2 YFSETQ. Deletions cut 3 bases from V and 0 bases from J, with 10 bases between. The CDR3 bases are TGCGCCAGCAGCTCGGACGGGAGCTCCTATAATTCACCCCTCCACTTT. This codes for CASSSDGSSYNSPLHF.

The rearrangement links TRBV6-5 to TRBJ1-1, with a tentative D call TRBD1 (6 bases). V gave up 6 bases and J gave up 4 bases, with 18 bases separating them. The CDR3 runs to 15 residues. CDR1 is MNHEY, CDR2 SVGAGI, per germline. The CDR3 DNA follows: TGTGCCAGCAGCACACAGGGTAGGTTGGGCACTGAAGCTTTCTTT. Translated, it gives CASSTQGRLGTEAFF.

In nucleotides, the CDR3 is TGTGCCAGAAGCTTGGTACAGGACATGAACACTGAAGCTTTCTTT. Residues: CARSLVQDMNTEAFF. This chain joins TRBV5-3 and TRBJ1-1; D may be TRBD1 (5 bases). TRBV5-3 is labeled an ORF, and its function is uncertain. Trimming pared 0 bases from V and 0 bases from J, leaving 9 bases between. The CDR3 sequence is 15 residues long.

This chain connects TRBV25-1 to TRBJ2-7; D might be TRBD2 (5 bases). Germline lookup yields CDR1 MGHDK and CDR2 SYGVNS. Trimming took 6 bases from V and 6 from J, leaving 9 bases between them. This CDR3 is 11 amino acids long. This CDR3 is CASRTTGEQYF. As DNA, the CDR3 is TGTGCCAGCAGGACTACGGGCGAGCAGTACTTC.